The 25 T cell receptor beta chains given below trace back to one sample, sequenced in a study of Tregs in tolerant kidney transplant recipients. Here immunoSEQ multiplex PCR was the method, and the copy in TCRdb shows in-frame clones only, minus some. The table records tens of thousands of clones, roughly nine tenths of them present only once. Sequenced: Tregs from blood. All receptors come from a human donor in good health.

The CDR3 here is CASSEQMGSETQYF. As DNA, the CDR3 is TGCGCCAGCAGTGAGCAGATGGGCTCAGAGACCCAGTACTTC. The chain has TRBV10-1 and TRBJ2-5; D not certain. The CDR3 covers 14 residues. Looked up from germline, CDR1 is WNHNN and CDR2 is SYGVQD (reference sequence). The V gene lost 2 bases and the J gene lost 4 bases, with 11 bases spanning the gap.

The chain joins TRBV4-3 to TRBJ2-7, with 9 bases aligning to TRBD1. CDR1 is LGHNA and CDR2 is YSLEER in the germline V gene. V shed 1 base, J shed 1 base, and the junction held 5 bases outside the gene matches. The CDR3 covers 16 residues. CDR3 sequence: CASSQGPGQGSYEQYF. As DNA, the CDR3 is TGCGCCAGCAGCCAAGGACCGGGACAGGGATCCTACGAGCAGTACTTC.

The V gene is TRBV4-2, the J gene TRBJ1-5, with D hard to call. The CDR3 extends over 17 amino acids. Germline-derived CDR1 and CDR2 are LGHNA and YNFKEQ. V was trimmed by 1 base and J by 4 bases, leaving 17 bases between them. CDR3 in DNA: TGTGCCAGCAGCCAAGCTAGAACGTTCGGCCTTAATCAGCCCCAGCATTTT. This gives the protein CASSQARTFGLNQPQHF.

The chain recombines TRBV25-1 with TRBJ1-1; 8 positions match TRBD1. The CDR3 covers 15 residues. Germline V gene lookup returns CDR1 MGHDK and CDR2 SYGVNS. V dropped 4 bases and J dropped 5; count of bases not matched to a gene: 9. The CDR3: CASSGDRGRGTEAFF. The CDR3 coding sequence is TGTGCCAGCAGTGGCGACAGGGGACGGGGTACTGAAGCTTTCTTT.

This chain connects TRBV28 to TRBJ1-2, with D possibly TRBD1 on 5 matching bases. Trimming took off 2 bases at V and 4 bases at J, with 11 bases between the two ends. Germline-derived CDR1 and CDR2 are MDHEN and SYDVKM. This CDR3 is 14 amino acids long. The CDR3 loop is CASSLRDRSYGYTF. CDR3 bases: TGTGCCAGCAGTTTACGGGACCGGTCCTATGGCTACACCTTC.

CDR3 protein: CASSLGLAIYNEQFF. In DNA form, the CDR3 reads TGTGCCAGCAGCTTAGGGCTAGCGATCTACAATGAGCAGTTCTTC. J is TRBJ2-1 and V is TRBV7-2; D perhaps matches TRBD2 (6 bases). Germline CDR1 SGHTA, CDR2 FQGNSA. This CDR3 is 15 amino acids long. V shed 1 base and J shed 3 bases, with 10 bases lying between them.

The CDR3 protein is CASSTVRAEAFF. CDR3 DNA: TGTGCCAGCAGTACAGTACGGGCTGAAGCTTTCTTT. The rearrangement links TRBV6-1 to TRBJ1-1; no clear D. V was trimmed by 5 bases and J by 6 bases, leaving 10 bases between them. This CDR3 region has 12 residues. CDR1 is MNHNS, CDR2 SASEGT, per germline.

The CDR3 DNA follows: TGCGCCAGCAGCGTCCGGGACAGGGCCTACGAGCAGTACTTC. As protein: CASSVRDRAYEQYF. The rearrangement uses TRBV4-1 and TRBJ2-7; TRBD1 agrees at 9 bases. The CDR3 extends over 14 amino acids. The germline V gene has CDR1 MGHRA and CDR2 YSYEKL. Germline trimming cut 5 bases from V and 2 bases from J; bases unmatched to any gene: 4.

This chain connects TRBV7-9 to TRBJ1-1; 9 nucleotides align to TRBD1. This CDR3 region has 18 residues. With V trimmed by 5 bases and J by 8 bases, 21 bases remained unmatched. CDR1 and CDR2 (germline): SEHNR, FQNEAQ (reference sequence). The DNA for the CDR3 is TGTGCCAGCAGCCAACATATGGGACCGGGACAGGGAAAATTCGAAGCTTTCTTT. Protein: CASSQHMGPGQGKFEAFF.

The V call is TRBV10-1, the J call TRBJ2-7; D is unresolved. Between the trimmed V and J ends, which lost 8 bases and 2 bases, there was a span of 7 bases. The CDR3 has 11 residues. The germline gives CDR1 WNHNN, CDR2 SYGVQD (reference sequence). CDR3 residues: CASRFPYEQYF. CDR3 sequence (DNA): TGCGCCAGCCGCTTTCCCTACGAGCAGTACTTC.

The table lists this clone with a few counts. The rearrangement joins TRBV6-6 to TRBJ2-7, with D hard to call. Trimming removed 1 base at V and 0 bases at J, with 7 bases between. The germline gives CDR1 MNHNY, CDR2 SVGAGI (reference sequence). CDR3 length: 14 amino acids. The CDR3 spells CASSYLHPSYEQYF. CDR3 DNA sequence: TGTGCCAGCAGTTACTTGCACCCCTCCTACGAGCAGTACTTC.

This sequence joins TRBV5-1 and TRBJ2-5; 7 bases match TRBD1. Per the germline V gene, CDR1 is SGHRS and CDR2 is YFSETQ. The trim removed 0 bases at V and 3 bases at J, leaving 2 bases unmatched. CDR3 size: 14 residues. The CDR3 DNA reads as TGCGCCAGCAGCTTGGCAGGGGGTGAAGAGACCCAGTACTTC. Residues: CASSLAGGEETQYF.

The chain uses TRBV20-1 and TRBJ2-5; D perhaps matches TRBD2 (6 bases). V lost 7 bases to trimming and J lost 2 bases, with 8 bases between them. This CDR3 is 11 amino acids long. Germline CDR1 DFQATT, CDR2 SNEGSKA (reference sequence). The CDR3 bases are TGCAGTGTTGGGGGGCAAGAGACCCAGTACTTC. This encodes CSVGGQETQYF.

This chain uses TRBV7-3 with TRBJ1-1, with a tentative D call TRBD1 (6 bases). CDR1 and CDR2 (germline): SGHTA, FQGTGA. The CDR3 totals 15 residues. V lost 5 bases to trimming and J lost 0 bases, with 13 bases between them. CDR3 sequence: CASSPGAGLNTEAFF. The CDR3 region has the DNA TGTGCCAGCAGCCCAGGGGCAGGATTGAACACTGAAGCTTTCTTT.

The gene calls are TRBV18 and TRBJ2-5; D is perhaps TRBD2 (5 bases). From germline, CDR1 is KGHSH and CDR2 LQKENI. V lost 4 bases to trimming and J lost 5 bases, with 14 bases between them. The length of the CDR3 is 14 residues. This CDR3 reads CASSLHTGMETQYF. The CDR3 DNA sequence: TGTGCCAGCTCACTCCACACGGGGATGGAGACCCAGTACTTC.

The chain employs TRBV19 and TRBJ2-7; 9 bases agree with TRBD1. J lost 3 bases, V lost 3 bases, and 6 bases had no gene match. The CDR3 covers 15 residues. Germline V gene data show CDR1 as LNHDA and CDR2 as SQIVND (reference sequence). The CDR3 reads CASSMSGQGNYEQYF. The CDR3 nucleotides are TGTGCCAGTAGTATGTCGGGACAGGGAAACTACGAGCAGTACTTC.

The chain recombines TRBV18 with TRBJ2-5; 8 bases map to TRBD1. V was pared by 1 base and J by 5 bases, with 6 bases of the junction left unmatched. Germline V gene sequence: CDR1 KGHSH, CDR2 LQKENI. The CDR3 runs to 15 residues. The CDR3 loop reads CASSPQSRGLETQYF. The DNA of the CDR3 is TGTGCCAGCTCACCACAGTCCAGGGGGCTCGAGACCCAGTACTTC.

V and J are TRBV7-3 and TRBJ2-6; the match to TRBD1 covers 8 bases. Germline V gene lookup returns CDR1 SGHTA and CDR2 FQGTGA. V lost 5 bases to trimming and J lost 1 base; unmatched junction nucleotides: 10. The CDR3 runs 18 residues. CDR3 nucleotides: TGTGCCAGCAGCCCAACCGGGACAGGATCTTCTGGGGCCAACGTCCTGACTTTC. Translation gives CASSPTGTGSSGANVLTF.

The chain has TRBV30 and TRBJ1-2; TRBD1 might be the D (5 bases). V was clipped by 7 bases and J by 6 bases, with 18 bases between them. CDR3 length: 13 residues. Germline values: CDR1 GTSNPN, CDR2 SVGIG (reference sequence). CDR3 protein: CAFQSWGSDGYTF. The CDR3 DNA is TGTGCCTTCCAATCTTGGGGGTCCGATGGCTACACCTTC.

The CDR3 loop reads CASSLDRSTTGELFF. In DNA, the CDR3 is TGCGCCAGCAGCCTCGACAGGTCCACCACCGGGGAGCTGTTTTTT. The J gene is TRBJ2-2, the V gene TRBV5-1, with D possibly TRBD1 on 6 matching bases. This CDR3 spans 15 amino acids. Germline lookup yields CDR1 SGHRS and CDR2 YFSETQ. The germline V and J ends were trimmed by 4 bases and 4 bases, with 14 bases remaining between them.

The chain combines TRBV29-1 with TRBJ1-2, with TRBD1 as a possible D gene (6 bases). The CDR3 is 11 amino acids. V shed 6 bases and J shed 7 bases, with 12 bases lying between them. The V gene's germline CDR1 is SQVTM and CDR2 ANQGSEA. In DNA form, the CDR3 reads TGCAGCGTGGTAACAGGGTTTGGCTACACCTTC. This codes for CSVVTGFGYTF.

This chain joins TRBV6-4 and TRBJ1-3; D not resolved. Germline V gives CDR1 MRHNA, CDR2 SNTAGT. This CDR3 contains 13 residues. V gave up 8 bases and J gave up 2 bases, with 10 bases separating them. The CDR3 DNA is TGTGCCAGCGCACAGAATGCTGGAAACACCATATATTTT. It is translated as CASAQNAGNTIYF.

This chain uses TRBV5-1 with TRBJ2-7, with 7 positions matching TRBD2. The CDR3 loop spans 15 amino acids. Germline CDR1 is SGHRS and CDR2 is YFSETQ. Trimming removed 1 base from V and 4 bases from J; junction bases left unmatched: 8. The CDR3 reads CASSLLGGRSYEQYF. Written as DNA, the CDR3 is TGCGCCAGCAGCTTGTTGGGGGGGAGGTCATACGAGCAGTACTTC. Full variable domain (missing parts from reference TRBV5-1 and TRBJ2-7): KAGVTQTPRYLIKTRGQQVTLSCSPISGHRSVSWYQQTPGQGLQFLFEYFSETQRNKGNFPGRFSGRQFSNSRSEMNVSTLELGDSALYLCASSLLGGRSYEQYFGPGTRLTVT.

The chain couples TRBV27 to TRBJ1-6; D may be TRBD1 (5 bases). The CDR3 loop spans 13 amino acids. V was clipped by 7 bases and J by 6 bases, with 10 bases between them. Germline V gives CDR1 MNHEY, CDR2 SMNVEV (reference sequence). The CDR3 spells CASKGGANSPLHF. The CDR3 DNA sequence: TGTGCCAGCAAGGGAGGGGCTAATTCACCCCTCCACTTT.

V usage is TRBV5-1 and J usage is TRBJ2-7; TRBD2 matches 9 bases. Germline V gives CDR1 SGHRS, CDR2 YFSETQ. The J segment lost 7 bases and the V segment lost 0 bases, leaving 8 bases of the junction unmatched. The CDR3 extends over 15 amino acids. CDR3 residues: CASSLAGGREREQYF. In DNA, the CDR3 is TGCGCCAGCAGCTTGGCCGGCGGGAGGGAAAGGGAGCAGTACTTC.